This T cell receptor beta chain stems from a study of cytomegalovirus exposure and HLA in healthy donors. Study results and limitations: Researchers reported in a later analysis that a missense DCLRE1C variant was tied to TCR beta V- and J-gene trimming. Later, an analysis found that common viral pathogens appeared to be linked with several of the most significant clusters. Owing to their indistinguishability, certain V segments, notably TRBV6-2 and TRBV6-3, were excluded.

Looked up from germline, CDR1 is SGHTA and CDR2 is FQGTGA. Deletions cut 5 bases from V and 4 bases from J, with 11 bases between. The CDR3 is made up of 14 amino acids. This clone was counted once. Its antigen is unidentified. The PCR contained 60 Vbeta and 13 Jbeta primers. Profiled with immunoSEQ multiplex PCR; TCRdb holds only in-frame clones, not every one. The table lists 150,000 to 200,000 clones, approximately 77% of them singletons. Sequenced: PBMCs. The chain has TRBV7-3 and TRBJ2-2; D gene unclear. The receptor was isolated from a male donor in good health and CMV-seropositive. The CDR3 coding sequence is TGTGCCAGCAGCCCCCAGGCTGCCACCGGGGAGCTGTTTTTT. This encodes CASSPQAATGELFF.